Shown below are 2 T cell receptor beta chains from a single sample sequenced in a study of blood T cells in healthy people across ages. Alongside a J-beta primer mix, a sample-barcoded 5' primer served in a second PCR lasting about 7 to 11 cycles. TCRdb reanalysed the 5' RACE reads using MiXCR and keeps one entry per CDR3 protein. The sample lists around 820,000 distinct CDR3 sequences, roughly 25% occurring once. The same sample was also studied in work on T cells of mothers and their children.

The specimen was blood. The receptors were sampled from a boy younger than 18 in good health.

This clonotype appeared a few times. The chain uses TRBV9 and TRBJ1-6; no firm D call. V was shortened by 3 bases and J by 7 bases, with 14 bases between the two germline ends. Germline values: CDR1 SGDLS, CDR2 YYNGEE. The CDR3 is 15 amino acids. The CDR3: CASSASSSFNSPLHF. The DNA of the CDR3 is TGTGCCAGCAGCGCATCCTCGTCCTTCAATTCACCCCTCCACTTT. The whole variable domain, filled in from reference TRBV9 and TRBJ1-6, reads DSGVTQTPKHLITATGQRVTLRCSPRSGDLSVYWYQQSLDQGLQFLIQYYNGEERAKGNILERFSAQQFPDLHSELNLSSLELGDSALYFCASSASSSFNSPLHFGNGTRLTVT.

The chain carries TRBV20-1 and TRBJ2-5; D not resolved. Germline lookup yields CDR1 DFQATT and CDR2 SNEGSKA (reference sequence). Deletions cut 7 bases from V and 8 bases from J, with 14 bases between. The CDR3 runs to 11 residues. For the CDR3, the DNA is TGCAGTGTTGACCAGTCAGACACCCAGTACTTC. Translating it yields CSVDQSDTQYF.